The present TCR beta chain was sequenced within a study of identical twins. The ends were cut back, 0 bases at V and 0 bases at J, with 2 bases in the middle. The CDR3 loop spans 13 amino acids. The germline CDR1 and CDR2 sequences are DFQATT and SNEGSKA (reference sequence). In TCRdb, the 5' RACE reads were re-called with MiXCR into one record per CDR3 protein. The table records around 690,000 distinct CDR3 sequences, around 21% of them present only once. This sample was shared with a second study, whose subject was T cells expressing NK-cell markers. This second study notes: Whether expanded NKG2C+ T cell clones recognized HCMV stayed uncertain.

The TCR sequence derives from a woman aged 18-30 years in good health. The sequencing sample was made of PBMCs. The V and J genes are TRBV20-1 and TRBJ1-4; no clear D. The chain's CDR3 is CSARDATNEKLFF. The CDR3 region has the DNA TGCAGTGCTAGAGATGCAACTAATGAAAAACTGTTTTTT.